These 15 T cell receptor beta chains were all obtained from the same sample, sequenced in a study of blood T cells in healthy people across ages. For the second PCR, which ran for roughly 6 to 12 cycles, a sample-barcoded 5' primer and a J-beta primer mix were used. TCRdb independently ran MiXCR on the 5' RACE reads; one entry per CDR3 protein. The table has around 1,800,000 distinct CDR3 sequences, about two fifths seen once; the top ten hold 23%. Sequenced: blood. All receptors derive from a human donor in good health.

This chain uses TRBV7-2 with TRBJ2-7; tentative D call: TRBD1 (6 bases). The germline CDR1 and CDR2 sequences are SGHTA and FQGNSA. V shed 2 bases and J shed 0 bases, with 11 bases lying between them. The CDR3 consists of 15 residues. This chain's CDR3 is CASSLMGDTSYEQYF. The CDR3 DNA sequence: TGTGCCAGCAGCTTAATGGGGGACACCTCCTACGAGCAGTACTTC.

This chain connects TRBV6-5 to TRBJ1-4, with TRBD1 identical over 10 bases. The V gene's germline CDR1 is MNHEY and CDR2 SVGAGI. V dropped 0 bases and J dropped 9; count of bases not matched to a gene: 4. The CDR3 has 15 residues. CDR3 in amino acids: CASSYSPGQGKKLFF. For the CDR3, the DNA is TGTGCCAGCAGTTACTCCCCGGGACAGGGGAAAAAACTGTTTTTT.

This clonotype has a handful of counts. The rearrangement links TRBV3-1 to TRBJ2-3; 8 bases fit TRBD1. V lost 4 bases to trimming and J lost 5 bases; unmatched junction nucleotides: 8. The germline V gene encodes CDR1 LGHDT and CDR2 YNNKEL (reference sequence). This CDR3 is 15 amino acids long. The CDR3: CASSRGDRYGDTQYF. The CDR3 DNA follows: TGTGCCAGCAGCCGCGGGGACAGGTATGGAGATACGCAGTATTTT.

This sequence joins TRBV7-9 and TRBJ2-5; 8 nucleotides line up with TRBD2. The germline gives CDR1 SEHNR, CDR2 FQNEAQ (reference sequence). The V gene end was trimmed by 3 bases and the J gene end by 4 bases; junction bases not matched to a gene: 4. The CDR3 has 14 residues. The CDR3 DNA reads as TGTGCCAGCAGCTTCGAGCGGGGGCGAGAGACCCAGTACTTC. This translates into CASSFERGRETQYF.

This clonotype appeared a few times. The CDR3 DNA reads TGTGCCAGCAGCCCCGTTAGGGAAGAGACCCAGTACTTC. Encoded protein: CASSPVREETQYF. This chain links TRBV5-6 with TRBJ2-5, with no clear D. Trimming left V 4 bases short and J 3 bases short, with 10 bases between. Germline V gives CDR1 SGHDT, CDR2 YYEEEE. The CDR3 has 13 amino acids.

This clonotype has a handful of counts. This sequence joins TRBV20-1 and TRBJ1-2, with D tentatively TRBD1 (5 bases). The V end lost 0 bases, the J end lost 11 bases, and 19 bases lay between the germline ends. Germline V gene data show CDR1 as DFQATT and CDR2 as SNEGSKA (reference sequence). CDR3 size: 14 residues. CDR3 residues: CSARDSSRDGGYTF. The CDR3 DNA follows: TGCAGTGCTAGAGATTCGTCCCGGGACGGGGGATACACCTTC.

The chain couples TRBV20-1 to TRBJ1-5; D ambiguous. V dropped 6 bases and J dropped 4 bases, with 16 bases sitting between them. This CDR3 is built from 14 residues. Germline V gene data show CDR1 as DFQATT and CDR2 as SNEGSKA (reference sequence). In DNA form, the CDR3 reads TGCAGTGCCAGGTCCTCCGGCACGAATCAGCCCCAGCATTTT. It yields the protein CSARSSGTNQPQHF.

V and J are TRBV12-3 or TRBV12-4 and TRBJ1-1, with D uncertain. V shed 7 bases and J shed 7 bases, with 13 bases lying between them. This CDR3 region has 12 residues. CDR3 amino acids: CASTPGTLEAFF. CDR3 bases: TGTGCCAGCACCCCAGGCACGCTTGAAGCTTTCTTT.

This clonotype was picked up a small number of times. The genes are TRBV6-6 and TRBJ2-1; perhaps D is TRBD1 or TRBD2 (5 bases each). V was trimmed by 6 bases and J by 5 bases, leaving 11 bases between them. Germline V gene lookup returns CDR1 MNHNY and CDR2 SVGAGI (reference sequence). There are 13 residues in the CDR3. The CDR3 sequence: CASSTRGDNEQFF. The DNA of the CDR3 is TGTGCCAGCAGCACCCGAGGGGACAATGAGCAGTTCTTC.

This clonotype was recorded a few times. The chain couples TRBV3-1 to TRBJ2-5; D gene unclear. The CDR3 consists of 14 residues. Germline CDR1 reads LGHDT; CDR2 reads YNNKEL (reference sequence). V shed 2 bases and J shed 3 bases, with 10 bases lying between them. CDR3 nucleotides: TGTGCCAGCAGCCAAATGCTCGCGGAAGAGACCCAGTACTTC. This translates into CASSQMLAEETQYF.

This sequence joins TRBV7-2 and TRBJ2-2, with unresolved D. In germline, CDR1 is SGHTA, CDR2 FQGNSA. Trimming cost V 5 bases and J 4 bases, with 11 bases left between them. The CDR3 contains 14 residues. The CDR3 nucleotides read TGTGCCAGCAGCCAAAATCCCACCACCGGGGAGCTGTTTTTT. Protein sequence: CASSQNPTTGELFF.

This rearrangement joins TRBV6-1 to TRBJ1-2, with unresolved D. The CDR3 has 14 amino acids. The ends were cut back, 6 bases at V and 4 bases at J, with 15 bases in the middle. Germline assignment: CDR1 MNHNS and CDR2 SASEGT. CDR3 loop: CASRKAPAVYGYTF. The CDR3 DNA is TGTGCCAGCAGGAAGGCTCCGGCAGTCTATGGCTACACCTTC.

The chain couples TRBV6-5 to TRBJ1-1; perhaps TRBD1 as D (6 bases). This CDR3 spans 14 amino acids. CDR1 MNHEY and CDR2 SVGAGI come from the germline V gene. Trimming pared 2 bases from V and 5 bases from J, leaving 12 bases between. This chain's CDR3 is CASSYTGTVTEAFF. For the CDR3, the DNA is TGTGCCAGCAGTTACACAGGGACGGTGACTGAAGCTTTCTTT.

The chain recombines TRBV7-2 with TRBJ2-1; TRBD2 matches at 8 bases. Germline V gives CDR1 SGHTA, CDR2 FQGNSA. After removal of 3 bases from V and 0 bases from J, the junction contained 4 bases not matched to a gene. The CDR3 sequence is 16 residues long. The CDR3 DNA reads as TGTGCCAGCAGCTTTATCGGGGGGGGCTCCTACAATGAGCAGTTCTTC. It is translated as CASSFIGGGSYNEQFF.

On this clonotype: With a much larger clone just one base away, this may be a read error. The V and J genes are TRBV11-1 and TRBJ2-4, with D hard to call. Looked up from germline, CDR1 is SGHAT and CDR2 is FQDESV (reference sequence). V was pared by 2 bases and J by 13 bases, with 21 bases between. CDR3 length: 15 residues. In DNA form, the CDR3 reads TGTGCCAGCAGCTTAACCATTAGACCAAAGGATGAGCAGTACTTC. Translation: CASSLTIRPKDEQYF.